This T cell receptor beta chain was recorded in a study of blood T cell repertoires in COVID-19. Study summary: Sites across the United States, Italy and Spain contributed samples from acute and convalescent COVID-19. The cDNA or gDNA used as material had been derived from T cells, B-cell-depleted T cells, or PBMCs.

Authors' processing steps: Researchers report that nucleated cell counts were estimated from reference gene primer amplification. Libraries were prepared by immunoSEQ multiplex PCR; TCRdb keeps only in-frame clonotypes and omits some of them. That table furnishes V, J and clone size, whereas the DNA furnished D and trimming. The sample has around 230,000 clones, about 86% seen once. CDR3 length: 13 amino acids. Germline CDR1 reads SQVTM; CDR2 reads ANQGSEA. With 7 bases clipped from V and 2 bases from J, the junction kept 4 bases outside the gene matches. This receptor was identified in a woman of 80 years or more with acute or convalescent COVID-19. The material sequenced was peripheral blood. J is TRBJ2-2 and V is TRBV29-1, with 7 bases matching TRBD1. The CDR3: CSGRQGNTGELFF. CDR3 coding DNA: TGCAGCGGCAGACAGGGTAACACCGGGGAGCTGTTTTTT.